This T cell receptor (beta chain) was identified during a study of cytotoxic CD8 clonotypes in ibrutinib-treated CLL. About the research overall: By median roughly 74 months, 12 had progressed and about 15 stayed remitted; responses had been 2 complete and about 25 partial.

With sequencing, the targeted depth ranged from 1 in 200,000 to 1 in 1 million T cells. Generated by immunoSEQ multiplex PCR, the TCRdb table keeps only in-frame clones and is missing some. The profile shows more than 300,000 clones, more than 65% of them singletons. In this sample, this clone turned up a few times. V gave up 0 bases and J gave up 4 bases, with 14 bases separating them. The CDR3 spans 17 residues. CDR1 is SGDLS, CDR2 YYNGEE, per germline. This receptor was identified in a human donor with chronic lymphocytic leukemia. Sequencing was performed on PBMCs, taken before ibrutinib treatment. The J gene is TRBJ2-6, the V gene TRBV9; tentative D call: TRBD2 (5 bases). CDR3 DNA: TGTGCCAGCAGCGTAGCCAGTTCGGGGTACGGGGCCAACGTCCTGACTTTC. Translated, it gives CASSVASSGYGANVLTF.